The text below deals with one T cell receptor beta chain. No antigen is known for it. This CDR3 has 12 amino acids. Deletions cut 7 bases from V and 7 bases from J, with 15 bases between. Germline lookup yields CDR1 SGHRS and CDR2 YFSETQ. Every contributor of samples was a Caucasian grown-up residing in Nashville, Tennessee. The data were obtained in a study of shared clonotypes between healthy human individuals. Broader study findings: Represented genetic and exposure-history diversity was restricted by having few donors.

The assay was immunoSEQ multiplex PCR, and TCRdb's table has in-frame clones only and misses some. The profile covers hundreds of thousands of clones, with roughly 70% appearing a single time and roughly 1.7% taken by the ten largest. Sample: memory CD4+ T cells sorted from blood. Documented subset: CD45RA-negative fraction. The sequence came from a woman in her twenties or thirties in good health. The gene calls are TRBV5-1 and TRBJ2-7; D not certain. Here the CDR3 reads CASCRDNQEQYF. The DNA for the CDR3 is TGCGCCAGCTGCCGAGACAACCAAGAGCAGTACTTC.